Presented here are 22 T cell receptor beta chains from one specimen sequenced in a study of post-analysis software for immune sequencing data. Study-wide findings and caveats: Higher frequency in patients than in controls was seen for several TRBV segments, with TRBV5-6, TRBV5-1 and TRBV20-1 among them.

The antigens for these receptors are not known. The TCR beta cDNA libraries contained unique molecular identifiers. TCRdb used MiXCR to reprocess the PCR reads, holding one entry per CDR3 protein. The sample holds 550,000 to 700,000 distinct CDR3 sequences, around 47% seen once. Specimen: blood. All receptors derive from a girl aged 5 to 17 with multiple sclerosis.

The chain employs TRBV20-1 and TRBJ1-2, with D possibly matching TRBD1 (5 bases). Germline V lookup: CDR1 DFQATT, CDR2 SNEGSKA (reference sequence). Between the trimmed V and J ends, which lost 4 bases and 2 bases, there was a span of 8 bases. CDR3 length: 12 amino acids. CDR3 protein: CSAIDRNYGYTF. CDR3 DNA: TGCAGTGCTATCGACAGAAACTATGGCTACACCTTC.

This clonotype was recorded a few times. V is TRBV4-1 and J is TRBJ1-2; tentatively, D is TRBD1 (5 bases). Germline assignment: CDR1 MGHRA and CDR2 YSYEKL. V gave up 0 bases and J gave up 4 bases, with 12 bases separating them. CDR3 length: 15 amino acids. For the CDR3, the DNA is TGCGCCAGCAGCCAAGATCTCGTGGGGCCCTATGGCTACACCTTC. The encoded protein is CASSQDLVGPYGYTF.

This clonotype was seen at least ten times. One end of the junction varies from germline; a read error may be responsible. The chain couples TRBV5-1 to TRBJ2-1; D possibly uses TRBD1 or TRBD2 (5 bases each). This CDR3 has 11 residues. CDR1 is SGHRS and CDR2 is YFSETQ in the germline V gene. CDR3 in DNA: TGTGCCAGCAGCTTGGGACCCGAGCAGTTCTTC. Translating it yields CASSLGPEQFF.

This chain uses TRBV5-1 with TRBJ2-5, with 10 nucleotides matching TRBD1. TRBJ2-7 explains the end of the DNA better; the J call may be wrong. CDR3 length: 17 amino acids. Germline V gene lookup returns CDR1 SGHRS and CDR2 YFSETQ. DNA for the CDR3: TGCGCCAGCAGCTTCCTCCCCGGGACAGGGGTCGGCTACGAGCAGTACTTC. It specifies CASSFLPGTGVGYEQYF.

This clonotype was seen a single time. Possible read error: a much larger clone is one base away. The rearrangement links TRBV7-3 to TRBJ2-6; either TRBD1 or TRBD2 may fit D (5 bases each). Per germline, CDR1 SGHTA and CDR2 FQGTGA. This CDR3 contains 15 residues. V lost 5 bases and J lost 2, with 10 bases in between. This CDR3 reads CASSLTGPGANVLTF. The CDR3 DNA sequence: TGTGCCAGCAGCCTGACGGGGCCTGGGGCCAACGTCCTGACTTTC.

This clonotype occurred a few times. This chain joins TRBV5-1 and TRBJ2-5; weak D call: TRBD1 (5 bases). This CDR3 is built from 14 residues. Germline V gene data show CDR1 as SGHRS and CDR2 as YFSETQ. The V and J ends lost 1 base and 1 base respectively, with 8 bases between them. This CDR3 reads CASSLRQPQETQYF. The CDR3, as DNA: TGCGCCAGCAGCTTGAGACAGCCCCAAGAGACCCAGTACTTC.

The rearrangement uses TRBV4-1 and TRBJ1-6; maybe TRBD1 (6 bases). The V end was cut by 1 base, the J end by 7 bases, with 8 bases between. The CDR3 runs 14 residues. Germline CDR1 MGHRA, CDR2 YSYEKL. The CDR3 DNA reads as TGCGCCAGCAGCCAAGGACAGGAGAATTCACCCCTCCACTTT. Translating gives CASSQGQENSPLHF.

This clonotype was found many times. The J gene is TRBJ2-5, the V gene TRBV28; TRBD1 matches at 10 bases. The CDR3 runs to 15 residues. Germline CDR1 reads MDHEN; CDR2 reads SYDVKM. The V and J ends lost 3 bases and 3 bases, in that order; junction bases with no gene match: 4. The CDR3 is CASSFLGTGEETQYF. The CDR3 coding sequence is TGTGCCAGCAGTTTTTTGGGGACAGGGGAAGAGACCCAGTACTTC.

The chain joins TRBV7-6 to TRBJ1-5; 8 nucleotides match TRBD1. The germline gives CDR1 SGHVS, CDR2 FNYEAQ. After removal of 5 bases from V and 6 bases from J, the junction contained 6 bases not matched to a gene. CDR3 length: 14 amino acids. The CDR3 bases are TGTGCCAGCAGCGACGGACAGGGAAGTCAGCCCCAGCATTTT. Its protein is CASSDGQGSQPQHF.

With regard to this clonotype: One junction end disagrees with the germline gene, perhaps due to a read error. This sequence joins TRBV12-3 or TRBV12-4 and TRBJ1-6, with 8 nucleotides matching TRBD1. The CDR3 is 14 residues long. The CDR3 DNA is TGTGCCAGCACCCGACAGGGGTCGCATTCACCCCGCCACTTT. Its protein product is CASTRQGSHSPRHF.

This chain uses TRBV12-3 or TRBV12-4 with TRBJ2-1; D is perhaps TRBD1 (6 bases). V lost 6 bases and J 8 bases, leaving 17 bases between the germline ends. CDR3 size: 14 residues. In DNA, the CDR3 is TGTGCCAGCAGCAGGGACACCGGTTTACATGAGCAGTTCTTC. Its translation: CASSRDTGLHEQFF.

In its sample, this clonotype was seen a few times. This rearrangement joins TRBV7-6 to TRBJ1-2; D unclear. Germline CDR1 SGHVS, CDR2 FNYEAQ. The CDR3 has 12 amino acids. Trimming removed 9 bases from V and 9 bases from J, with 17 bases in between. CDR3 DNA sequence: TGTGCCAGTTCCCTGGCAGAAGATCGCTACACCTTC. It yields the protein CASSLAEDRYTF. Full variable domain (outside the CDR3, taken from reference TRBV7-6 and TRBJ1-2): GAGVSQSPRYKVTKRGQDVALRCDPISGHVSLYWYRQALGQGPEFLTYFNYEAQQDKSGLPNDRFSAERPEGSISTLTIQRTEQRDSAMYRCASSLAEDRYTFGSGTRLTVV.

This clonotype was picked up a small number of times. The genes are TRBV5-1 and TRBJ1-5; 9 bases are a match to TRBD1. With V trimmed by 5 bases and J by 6 bases, 6 bases remained unmatched. Germline V CDR1 and CDR2: SGHRS, YFSETQ. CDR3 length equals 14 residues. CDR3 in DNA: TGCGCCAGCAGTTACAGGGGGCTTGGTCAGCCCCAGCATTTT. Amino acids: CASSYRGLGQPQHF.

This clonotype showed up just a few times. The chain combines TRBV20-1 with TRBJ2-3; 11 bases line up with TRBD2. The CDR3 extends over 15 amino acids. Trimming took 6 bases from V and 6 from J; bases not matched to a gene: 11. Germline V gene sequence: CDR1 DFQATT, CDR2 SNEGSKA (reference sequence). The CDR3 protein is CSARLAGSPRDTQYF. CDR3 sequence (DNA): TGCAGTGCGCGACTAGCGGGATCCCCCCGGGATACGCAGTATTTT.

In nucleotides, the CDR3 is TGTGCCAGCAGCCGTGATGGGGGGCAAAGCAATCAGCCCCAGCATTTT. It yields the protein CASSRDGGQSNQPQHF. This chain connects TRBV7-2 to TRBJ1-5, with TRBD1 as a possible D gene (6 bases). Germline values: CDR1 SGHTA, CDR2 FQGNSA. V lost 5 bases, J lost 1 base, and 15 bases lay in between. CDR3 size: 16 residues.

A few counts support this clonotype. The chain has TRBV11-2 and TRBJ2-7; 7 bases match TRBD2. Germline V gene data show CDR1 as SGHAT and CDR2 as FQNNGV. The V and J ends lost 0 bases and 3 bases, in that order; junction bases with no gene match: 5. The CDR3 runs to 15 residues. CDR3 DNA: TGTGCCAGCAGCTTAGACCAACTAGCGAACTACGAGCAGTACTTC. Protein: CASSLDQLANYEQYF.

The V call is TRBV4-1, the J call TRBJ2-7, with D unresolved. Germline CDR1 is MGHRA and CDR2 is YSYEKL. The CDR3 runs to 13 residues. V dropped 4 bases and J dropped 5 bases, with 12 bases sitting between them. DNA for the CDR3: TGCGCCAGCAGCCCAAAGACCCGCAACGAGCAGTACTTC. Its translation: CASSPKTRNEQYF.

This chain connects TRBV5-1 to TRBJ2-5; D remains unclear. The J call is uncertain, as TRBJ2-7 better fits the DNA end. This CDR3 spans 15 amino acids. Germline-derived CDR1 and CDR2 are SGHRS and YFSETQ. The CDR3 protein is CASSVLQGKTYEQYF. The CDR3 coding sequence is TGCGCCAGCAGCGTCCTGCAAGGTAAAACCTACGAGCAGTACTTC.

The chain joins TRBV5-6 to TRBJ2-7; D is possibly TRBD1 (6 bases). With 5 bases removed from V and 3 bases from J, the gap between germline ends came to 12 bases. Germline assignment: CDR1 SGHDT and CDR2 YYEEEE. The CDR3 extends over 13 amino acids. The CDR3 DNA reads as TGTGCCAGCAGAGGACAGAATCTCTACGAGCAGTACTTC. Its translation: CASRGQNLYEQYF. The entire variable domain, with the rest obtained from reference TRBV5-6 and TRBJ2-7, is as follows: DAGVTQSPTHLIKTRGQQVTLRCSPKSGHDTVSWYQQALGQGPQFIFQYYEEEERQRGNFPDRFSGHQFPNYSSELNVNALLLGDSALYLCASRGQNLYEQYFGPGTRLTVT.

This clonotype has more than one count but fewer than ten. CDR3 bases: TGTGCCAGCAGCTCTTTACGGCAGGGCCTCGCAAGGGAGCAGTTCTTC. Residues: CASSSLRQGLAREQFF. This chain joins TRBV5-6 and TRBJ2-1, with a possible D match to TRBD1 (5 bases). With 3 bases removed from V and 10 bases from J, the gap between germline ends came to 23 bases. This CDR3 has 16 residues. The germline V gene encodes CDR1 SGHDT and CDR2 YYEEEE.

CDR3 protein: CASARGMRRNTEAFF. CDR3 sequence (DNA): TGCGCCAGCGCTCGCGGGATGAGGCGGAACACTGAAGCTTTCTTT. The chain uses TRBV5-1 and TRBJ1-1; D uncertain. Germline lookup yields CDR1 SGHRS and CDR2 YFSETQ. The CDR3 covers 15 residues. Deletions cut 7 bases from V and 1 base from J, with 17 bases between.

The genes are TRBV5-1 and TRBJ2-5; maybe TRBD2 (5 bases). The CDR3 runs 13 residues. Trimming stripped 5 bases from V and 1 base from J, with 9 bases between. Germline V lookup: CDR1 SGHRS, CDR2 YFSETQ. The CDR3: CASRDSAQETQYF. Written as DNA, the CDR3 is TGCGCCAGCAGAGATAGCGCCCAAGAGACCCAGTACTTC.